Listed below are T cell receptor beta chains from one sample, sequenced in a study of regulatory T cells in long-lasting Graves disease. TCRdb passed the multiplex PCR reads through MiXCR, listing each CDR3 protein once. The table records approximately 400,000 distinct CDR3 sequences, about 12% of them present only once. The same sample was also used in a study of T cells in Graves' hyperthyroidism and ophthalmopathy.

The source material was peripheral blood mononuclear cells (PBMCs), sampled at new diagnosis, from a patient treated with antithyroid drugs. The receptors stem from a woman aged 18-29 years with Graves disease. CDR3s include the opening cysteine and the closing phenylalanine or tryptophan. The D gene is left open where the match is weak. Size values are once, few and many counts, or a class for expanded clones, and some rows have none.

d_gene	v_gene	j_gene	abundance	CDR3aa	CDR3nt
.	TRBV10-3	TRBJ2-4	.	CAISDNYGTRKNIQYF	TGTGCCATCAGTGACAACTACGGGACACGAAAAAACATTCAGTACTTC
TRBD1	TRBV12-3/TRBV12-4	TRBJ1-5	.	CASLANTGGSQPQHF	TGTGCCAGCCTAGCAAACACAGGGGGCTCCCAGCCCCAGCATTTT
.	TRBV28	TRBJ2-7	many	CASSLPRPGVTYEQYF	TGTGCCAGCAGTTTACCAAGGCCCGGGGTGACCTACGAGCAGTACTTC
.	TRBV9	TRBJ1-1	.	CASGDVRNTEAFF	TGTGCCAGCGGGGATGTTCGGAACACTGAAGCTTTCTTT
.	TRBV6-2/TRBV6-3	TRBJ1-5	many	CASSYSRRAFNQPQHF	TGTGCCAGCAGTTACAGTCGACGGGCATTCAATCAGCCCCAGCATTTT
.	TRBV12-3/TRBV12-4	TRBJ1-5	many	CASSLGALGQSQHF	TGTGCCAGCAGTTTGGGGGCCCTGGGTCAGTCCCAGCATTTT
TRBD2	TRBV13	TRBJ2-5	many	CASSPWEGETQYF	TGTGCCAGCAGCCCTTGGGAGGGAGAGACCCAGTACTTC
TRBD2	TRBV20-1	TRBJ2-7	many	CSATSSGRYEQYF	TGCAGTGCTACGTCTAGCGGGAGATACGAGCAGTACTTC
.	TRBV6-1	TRBJ1-1	many	CASSLKAVGGFTEAFF	TGTGCCAGCAGCCTTAAGGCGGTTGGGGGTTTCACTGAAGCTTTCTTT
.	TRBV28	TRBJ2-1	few	CASSLAEANNEQFF	TGTGCCAGCAGTTTAGCGGAGGCAAACAATGAGCAGTTCTTC
.	TRBV6-2/TRBV6-3	TRBJ1-1	many	CASSPLDGPGPEAFF	TGTGCCAGCAGTCCACTCGACGGCCCGGGTCCTGAAGCTTTCTTT
.	TRBV20-1	TRBJ2-3	many	CSAASAFLRVEDTQYF	TGCAGTGCGGCCTCAGCATTTCTCCGGGTCGAAGATACGCAGTATTTT
.	TRBV29-1	TRBJ2-5	many	CSVEESGRLLGTQYF	TGCAGCGTTGAAGAATCCGGGCGGTTACTAGGGACCCAGTACTTC
.	TRBV18	TRBJ2-3	many	CASSPQLGAGTDTQYF	TGTGCCAGCTCACCACAGCTAGGGGCAGGCACAGATACGCAGTATTTT
.	TRBV12-3/TRBV12-4	TRBJ1-2	.	CASSSGRGNYGYTF	TGTGCCAGCAGTTCCGGACGGGGAAACTATGGCTACACCTTC
.	TRBV7-2	TRBJ2-3	.	CASSWTDTQYF	TGTGCCAGCAGCTGGACAGATACGCAGTACTTT
.	TRBV5-5	TRBJ1-1	.	CASSLDSINTEAFF	TGTGCCAGCAGCTTGGACAGCATTAACACTGAAGCTTTCTTT
TRBD2	TRBV7-2	TRBJ2-4	many	CASSSPVAGGRGAKNIQYF	TGTGCCAGCAGCTCCCCGGTAGCGGGGGGGCGGGGGGCCAAAAACATTCAGTACTTC
.	TRBV9	TRBJ1-4	.	CASSPKASWSNEKLFF	TGTGCCAGCAGCCCGAAAGCAAGTTGGTCTAATGAAAAACTGTTTTTT
.	TRBV28	TRBJ2-2	many	CASDSANTGELFF	TGTGCCAGCGACAGCGCGAACACCGGGGAGCTGTTTTTT
.	TRBV10-3	TRBJ1-2	few	CAIQGGAYSNYGYTF	TGTGCCATCCAGGGCGGGGCTTATTCCAACTATGGCTACACCTTC
TRBD2	TRBV6-5	TRBJ2-1	many	CASSFRTRPPRYNEQFF	TGTGCCAGCAGTTTTCGGACTAGGCCGCCGAGGTACAATGAGCAGTTCTTC
.	TRBV20-1	TRBJ2-3	many	CSAIASRQITDTQYF	TGCAGTGCTATTGCCAGCAGACAGATCACAGATACGCAGTATTTT
TRBD2	TRBV27	TRBJ2-3	many	CASSPSRSGSPHTQYF	TGTGCCAGCAGTCCGTCGCGTAGCGGGAGCCCCCATACGCAGTATTTT
TRBD1	TRBV27	TRBJ1-1	few	CASSSKYRGPRPGAEAFF	TGTGCCAGCAGTTCCAAATACAGGGGCCCAAGACCGGGCGCTGAAGCTTTCTTT
.	TRBV5-5	TRBJ1-5	many	CASSLEHQPQHF	TGTGCCAGCAGCTTGGAACACCAGCCCCAGCATTTT
.	TRBV12-3/TRBV12-4	TRBJ1-3	many	CASLTGNLSGNTIYF	TGTGCCAGCCTGACAGGCAACCTCTCTGGAAACACCATATATTTT
.	TRBV20-1	TRBJ2-1	many	CSARESAYNEQFF	TGCAGTGCCCGGGAGTCAGCCTACAATGAGCAGTTCTTC
.	TRBV7-2	TRBJ2-2	many	CASSLVTAGELFF	TGTGCCAGCAGCTTGGTTACGGCCGGGGAGCTGTTTTTT
.	TRBV27	TRBJ2-1	.	CASSFLGEMGNEQFF	TGTGCCAGCAGCTTCCTGGGGGAGATGGGGAATGAGCAGTTCTTC
.	TRBV12-3/TRBV12-4	TRBJ1-1	many	CASSPEVTEAFF	TGTGCCAGCAGCCCCGAGGTCACTGAAGCTTTCTTT
.	TRBV4-1	TRBJ1-2	few	CASSQSPGSYGYTF	TGCGCCAGCAGCCAAAGTCCAGGATCCTATGGCTACACCTTC
.	TRBV20-1	TRBJ1-4	many	CSAREDSSNEKLFF	TGCAGTGCTAGAGAGGACAGTTCTAATGAAAAACTGTTTTTT
TRBD2	TRBV2	TRBJ2-1	many	CASALAFRRDEQFF	TGTGCCAGCGCACTAGCGTTTAGGAGGGATGAGCAGTTCTTC
TRBD1	TRBV25-1	TRBJ2-1	.	CASRDRGPPYNEQFF	TGTGCCAGCAGGGATAGGGGGCCCCCCTACAATGAGCAGTTCTTC
.	TRBV7-9	TRBJ1-1	many	CASSLQGSTEAFF	TGTGCCAGCAGCTTACAGGGGAGCACTGAAGCTTTCTTT
.	TRBV7-8	TRBJ2-3	.	CASSLLGLDTQYF	TGTGCCAGCAGCTTATTGGGGTTAGATACGCAGTATTTT
.	TRBV20-1	TRBJ1-2	few	CSARDLTNYGYTF	TGCAGTGCTAGGGACCTCACTAACTATGGCTACACCTTC
TRBD2	TRBV15	TRBJ2-3	.	CATSRRLAGGRSTDTQYF	TGTGCCACCAGCAGAAGACTAGCGGGAGGCCGGAGCACAGATACGCAGTATTTT
TRBD1	TRBV7-9	TRBJ1-1	many	CASSLYPDRGNTEAFF	TGTGCCAGCAGCCTCTATCCGGACAGGGGAAACACTGAAGCTTTCTTT
.	TRBV5-1	TRBJ2-1	.	CASTPGTQGGEQFF	TGCGCCAGCACGCCCGGGACTCAAGGCGGGGAGCAGTTCTTC
.	TRBV9	TRBJ2-1	many	CASSSLFSDEQFF	TGTGCCAGCAGCTCCCTCTTCTCGGATGAGCAGTTCTTC
.	TRBV6-1	TRBJ1-5	many	CASSTSGGSQPQHF	TGTGCCAGCTCTACCTCGGGGGGATCTCAGCCCCAGCATTTT
.	TRBV2	TRBJ1-1	many	CASIAEIGTEAFF	TGTGCCAGCATCGCGGAGATCGGCACTGAAGCTTTCTTT
TRBD1	TRBV3-1	TRBJ1-3	.	CASRPGQGAFESGNTIYF	TGTGCCAGCAGACCTGGACAGGGGGCCTTTGAATCTGGAAACACCATATATTTT
TRBD2	TRBV9	TRBJ2-2	.	CASTELAGGTGELFF	TGTGCCAGCACGGAACTAGCGGGAGGCACCGGGGAACTGTTTTTT
.	TRBV20-1	TRBJ1-4	many	CSARREKLFF	TGCAGTGCGAGGCGTGAAAAACTGTTTTTT
.	TRBV4-3	TRBJ2-1	many	CASSQDRPSQSEQFF	TGCGCCAGCAGCCAAGATCGTCCTAGCCAGAGTGAGCAGTTCTTC
.	TRBV7-9	TRBJ2-1	.	CASRFSGSSYNEQFF	TGTGCCAGCAGATTTAGCGGAAGCTCCTACAATGAGCAGTTCTTC
TRBD1	TRBV20-1	TRBJ1-2	many	CSASGQVNYGYTF	TGCAGTGCTAGCGGACAGGTCAACTATGGCTACACCTTC
TRBD2	TRBV6-1	TRBJ2-1	many	CASSYPRPASGTEQFF	TGTGCCAGCAGTTACCCCCGCCCGGCTAGCGGGACAGAGCAGTTCTTC
TRBD1	TRBV20-1	TRBJ2-7	few	CSAGQGGEDEQYF	TGCAGTGCGGGACAGGGTGGTGAGGACGAGCAGTACTTC
TRBD2	TRBV5-6	TRBJ2-5	many	CASSLDFQGLAGAHGETQYF	TGTGCCAGCAGCCTGGACTTCCAGGGACTAGCGGGGGCTCATGGAGAGACCCAGTACTTC
.	TRBV18	TRBJ2-5	many	CASSPDGQPSQETQYF	TGTGCCAGCTCACCCGACGGACAGCCCAGCCAAGAGACCCAGTACTTC
.	TRBV29-1	TRBJ1-1	many	CSVERRYLPEAFF	TGCAGCGTTGAGCGCCGCTACTTGCCTGAAGCTTTCTTT